The rows below give T cell receptor beta chains drawn from one sample of a study of cytomegalovirus exposure and HLA in healthy donors. TCRdb keeps only in-frame clones here, not all; method: immunoSEQ multiplex PCR. The sample includes roughly 100,000 clones, about 80% of them seen just once. The specimen was PBMCs. All receptors come from a man between 25 and 39 years old in good health and CMV-seronegative. The conserved cysteine and the conserved F or W are not part of the CDR3 here. Each record gives: J gene, D gene, V gene, CDR3 protein. A D gene is named only where the DNA matches it firmly.

>TRBJ2-7|.|TRBV19
ASSTGLFYEQY
>TRBJ1-4|.|TRBV10-3
AISESAGGYNEKLF
>TRBJ2-1|.|TRBV6-5
ASSSAGFYNEQF
>TRBJ2-6|.|TRBV9
ASGDSKSSGANVLT
>TRBJ1-6|.|TRBV4-3
ASSQDYPKEMVANSPLH
>TRBJ1-1|TRBD1|TRBV6-1
ASSEARGTVNTEAF
>TRBJ2-5|TRBD1|TRBV6-1
ASSEMRGQATQY
>TRBJ1-5|.|TRBV10-2
ASRTGLNQPQH
>TRBJ2-2|TRBD1|TRBV12-5
ASGKDRESVRTGELF
>TRBJ2-7|TRBD1|TRBV7-6
ASSSGTGDPSYEQY
>TRBJ2-1|TRBD2|TRBV5-1
ASSLGGLAGLNEQF
>TRBJ1-2|.|TRBV29-1
SVEHRGFGYT
>TRBJ2-1|.|TRBV5-1
ASSWGGIEQF
>TRBJ2-1|TRBD2|TRBV9
ASSVGLAGLNEQF
>TRBJ2-1|TRBD1|TRBV5-1
ASSRWDRGGNEQF
>TRBJ2-1|TRBD2|TRBV10-3
AIGGESYNEQF
>TRBJ2-1|TRBD2|TRBV11-2
ASSSPGLVLFEQF
>TRBJ1-1|.|TRBV15
ATSIGQASEAF
>TRBJ2-3|.|TRBV19
ASSIASGSTDTQY
>TRBJ1-6|.|TRBV7-2
ASGLHLSSYNSPLH
>TRBJ2-5|.|TRBV6-4
ASSAEGGETQY
>TRBJ2-3|.|TRBV28
ASSGSQGDTQY
>TRBJ1-5|TRBD1|TRBV2
ASSGRTGGDQPQH
>TRBJ2-7|.|TRBV28
ATSDPGHRIYEQY
>TRBJ2-7|.|TRBV29-1
SVGRVGEQY
>TRBJ2-1|TRBD2|TRBV5-1
ASSSGLAGYNEQF
>TRBJ1-1|.|TRBV2
ASRGQGTEAF
>TRBJ1-3|.|TRBV19
ASSQPREGGNTIY
>TRBJ2-5|.|TRBV7-9
ASSFGETQY
>TRBJ2-3|TRBD2|TRBV6-6
ASSYSTSGTDTQY
>TRBJ1-4|.|TRBV19
ASLRRGANEKLF
>TRBJ2-5|TRBD2|TRBV7-8
ASSLVWAGGLSQETQY
>TRBJ2-7|.|TRBV30
AWSEISEQY
>TRBJ2-7|TRBD2|TRBV2
ASSSGTSYIGAYEQY
>TRBJ2-3|.|TRBV18
ASSPAQGTDTQY
>TRBJ2-3|.|TRBV29-1
SGNRADTQY
>TRBJ2-7|TRBD1|TRBV5-4
ASSQGQGYYEQY
>TRBJ1-5|TRBD1|TRBV30
AWSLGQGLGPQH
>TRBJ2-7|.|TRBV29-1
SVEDGGGREQY
>TRBJ2-1|.|TRBV2
ASSVEETRIVNEQF
>TRBJ2-3|.|TRBV28
ASVKGGSRGDTQY
>TRBJ1-2|TRBD1|TRBV6-5
ASSRDRAGYGYT
>TRBJ2-1|TRBD2|TRBV7-2
ASSFTSGSNEQF
>TRBJ2-7|.|TRBV7-9
ASSFQGSNEQY
>TRBJ1-3|TRBD1|TRBV7-8
ASSPPGQGFGTIY
>TRBJ1-3|.|TRBV4-3
ASSQEEGDTIY